This T cell receptor beta chain was documented in a study of T-cell reconstitution after alpha-beta-depleted transplantation in children (dated by TCRdb to the mid-2010s). Looking at the study overall: Using TCR repertoire profiling, the study followed T-cell immune reconstitution in a quantitative way in children after TCRalphabeta/CD19-depleted allogeneic hematopoietic cell transplantation.

This clonotype was counted a few times. The antigen this receptor binds is unknown. No base qualities exist here, and no much larger clone lies one base off it. Via the germline V gene (reference sequence), CDR1 is SEHNR and CDR2 FQNEAQ. Counted from cysteine to phenylalanine, this CDR3 has 12 amino acids. Kept here is only the CDR3 DNA, which spans 36 bases and is read in frame from base 1. V is cut by 5 bases and J by 6 bases, and the space between the germline ends is 8 bases. The method behind the library was PCR. These reads were obtained on an Illumina HiSeq 2500. TCR libraries were prepared with molecular barcoding, using unique molecular identifiers to normalize TCRbeta repertoire quantification. Using fastp trimming at Q25 and MiXCR clonotype assembly, TCRdb reanalyzed the public sequencing data and kept in-frame beta chains. Every entry covers one CDR3 protein and lists the most common genes and DNA from its rows. For this sample the table gives about 340,000 distinct CDR3 sequences, of which about 9.3% were detected only once. The leading ten clones occupy 2% to 3% of the sample.

The source is a human donor who donated a stem cell graft to a child with acute lymphoblastic leukemia. The chain is assembled from TRBV7-9 and TRBJ2-4; no D gene call is confident. The starting material was PBMCs from the stem cell graft donor, obtained from the stem cell graft. The CDR3 region reads CASSPALNIQYF. The nucleotide sequence is TGTGCCAGCAGCCCAGCCTTAAACATTCAGTACTTC.